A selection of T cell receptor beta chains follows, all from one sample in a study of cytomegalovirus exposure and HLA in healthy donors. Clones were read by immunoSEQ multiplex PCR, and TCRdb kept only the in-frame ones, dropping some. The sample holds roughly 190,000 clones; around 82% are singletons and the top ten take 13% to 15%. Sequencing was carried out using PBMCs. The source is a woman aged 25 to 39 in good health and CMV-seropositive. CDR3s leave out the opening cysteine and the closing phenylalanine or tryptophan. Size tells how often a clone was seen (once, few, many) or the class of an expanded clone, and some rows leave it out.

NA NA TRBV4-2 ASSRVGGTSEQY
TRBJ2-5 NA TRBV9 ASSPSGTGTETQY
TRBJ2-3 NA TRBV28 ASSLSNLGQGIKY
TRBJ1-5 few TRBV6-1 ASSPGGGNQPQH
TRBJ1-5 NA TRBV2 ASSELQGVDPRTYSNQPQH
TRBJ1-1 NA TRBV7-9 ASSMTGLNTEAF
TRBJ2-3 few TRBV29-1 SVEVVSADTQY
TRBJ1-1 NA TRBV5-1 ASSLQGGRNTEAF
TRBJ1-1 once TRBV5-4 ASSLEEGWTEAF
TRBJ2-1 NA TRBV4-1 ASSQDRGGGLASYNEQF
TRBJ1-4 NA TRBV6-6 ASSRGEKLF
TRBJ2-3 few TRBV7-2 ASKWPSTDTQY
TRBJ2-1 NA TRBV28 ASSVSGRRNEQF
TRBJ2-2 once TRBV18 ASSPSTGELF
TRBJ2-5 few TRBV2 ASRFREKGETQY
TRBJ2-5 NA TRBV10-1 ASSERGQGLGRLTQY
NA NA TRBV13 ASSLALTYEQY
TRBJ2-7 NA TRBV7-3 ASSRRDISPSYEQY
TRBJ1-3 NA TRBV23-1 ASSHRRFVSGNTIY
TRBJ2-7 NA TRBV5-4 ASSLGTGGPLEQY
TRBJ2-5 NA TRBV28 ASSSPGGEY
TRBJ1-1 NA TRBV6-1 ASSEQGVMNTEAF
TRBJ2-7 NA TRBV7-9 ASSPTGSYEQY
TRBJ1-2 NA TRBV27 ASSLLSHPGTANYGYT
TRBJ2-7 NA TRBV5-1 ASSSGMYSYEQY
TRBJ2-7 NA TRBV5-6 ASSLVRLAFSYEQY
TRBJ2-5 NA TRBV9 ASSTPKTSGGPRETQY
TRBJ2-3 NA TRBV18 ASSPSVSTDTQY
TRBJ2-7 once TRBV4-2 ASSQVGGRGYEQY